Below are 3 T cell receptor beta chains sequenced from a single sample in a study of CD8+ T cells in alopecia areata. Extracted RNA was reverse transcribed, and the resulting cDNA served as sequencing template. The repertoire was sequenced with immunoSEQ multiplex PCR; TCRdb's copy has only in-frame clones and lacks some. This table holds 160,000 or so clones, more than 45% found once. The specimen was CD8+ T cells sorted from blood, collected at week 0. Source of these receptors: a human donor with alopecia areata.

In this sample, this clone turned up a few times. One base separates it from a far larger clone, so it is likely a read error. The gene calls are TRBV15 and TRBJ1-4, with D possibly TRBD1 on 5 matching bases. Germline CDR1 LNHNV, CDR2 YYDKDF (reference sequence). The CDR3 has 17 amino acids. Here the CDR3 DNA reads TGTGCCACCTGCAGAGTTGACAGAAAACACCGTGGTGAAAAACTGTTTTTT. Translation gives CATCRVDRKHRGEKLFF.

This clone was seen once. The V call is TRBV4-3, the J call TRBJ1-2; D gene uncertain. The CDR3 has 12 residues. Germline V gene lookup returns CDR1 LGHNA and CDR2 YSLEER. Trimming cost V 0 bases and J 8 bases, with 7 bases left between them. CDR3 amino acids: CASSQEGGGYTF. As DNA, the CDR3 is TGCGCCAGCAGCCAAGAAGGAGGCGGCTACACCTTC.

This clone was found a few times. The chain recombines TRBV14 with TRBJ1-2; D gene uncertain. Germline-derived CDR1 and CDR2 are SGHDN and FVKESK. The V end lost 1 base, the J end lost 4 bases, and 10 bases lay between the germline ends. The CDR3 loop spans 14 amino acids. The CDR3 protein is CASSQGRRAYGYTF. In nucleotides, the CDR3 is TGTGCCAGCAGCCAAGGCAGGCGGGCCTATGGCTACACCTTC.